The entry below gives a single TCR beta chain sequence along with its context. Germline CDR1 reads SGHRS; CDR2 reads YFSETQ. This CDR3 spans 11 amino acids. V lost 0 bases and J 14 bases, leaving 9 bases between the germline ends. Molecular barcoded adaptors covering alpha/delta and beta/gamma chains were used on around 370 ng RNA. TCRdb called the reads again in MiXCR, with one record for every CDR3 protein. The repertoire includes tens of thousands of distinct CDR3 sequences, under 20% of them detected once, and about 14% sits in the top ten. The data belong to a study of read filtering for tumor transcriptome and immune sequencing. On the study more broadly: Among patients, approximately 17 were male and 14 female, aged 47 to 80 (mean approximately 71).

What was sequenced was a population of CD138-negative cells sorted from bone marrow. The gene calls are TRBV5-1 and TRBJ2-1, with D unresolved. This TCR was recovered from a donor at least 40 years old with multiple myeloma. The CDR3 loop is CASSLGATEFF. CDR3 bases: TGCGCCAGCAGCTTGGGCGCCACAGAGTTCTTC. Based on the CDR3 plus reference TRBV5-1 and TRBJ2-1, the full variable domain is KAGVTQTPRYLIKTRGQQVTLSCSPISGHRSVSWYQQTPGQGLQFLFEYFSETQRNKGNFPGRFSGRQFSNSRSEMNVSTLELGDSALYLCASSLGATEFFGPGTRLTVL.